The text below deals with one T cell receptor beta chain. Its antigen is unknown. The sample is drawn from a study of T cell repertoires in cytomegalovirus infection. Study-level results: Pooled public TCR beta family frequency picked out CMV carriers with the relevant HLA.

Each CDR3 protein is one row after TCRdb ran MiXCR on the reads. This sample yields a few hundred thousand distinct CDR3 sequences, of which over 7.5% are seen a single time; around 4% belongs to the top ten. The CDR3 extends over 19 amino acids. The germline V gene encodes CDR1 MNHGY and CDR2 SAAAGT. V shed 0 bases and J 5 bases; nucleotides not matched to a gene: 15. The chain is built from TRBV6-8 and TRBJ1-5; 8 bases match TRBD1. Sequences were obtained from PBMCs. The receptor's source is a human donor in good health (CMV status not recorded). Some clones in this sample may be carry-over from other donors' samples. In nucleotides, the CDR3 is TGTGCCAGCAGTTACTCTTTTCCGACAGGGGCCTATATTCATCAGCCCCAGCATTTT. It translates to CASSYSFPTGAYIHQPQHF.